Listed here are 23 T cell receptor beta chains from one sample, sequenced in a study of cytomegalovirus exposure and HLA in healthy donors. Sequencing was performed with immunoSEQ multiplex PCR; in TCRdb, only in-frame clones are kept and a portion is missing. The sample includes 150,000 to 200,000 clones, about 89% of them seen just once. The specimen sequenced was PBMCs. Every receptor here comes from a man aged 25 to 40 in good health and CMV-seropositive.

The chain recombines TRBV27 with TRBJ1-1; 9 positions agree with TRBD1. This CDR3 spans 14 amino acids. CDR1 MNHEY and CDR2 SMNVEV come from the germline V gene (reference sequence). The junction had 3 bases not matched to a gene; V was cut back by 7 bases and J by 0 bases. CDR3 sequence: CASTRTGVNTEAFF. As DNA, the CDR3 is TGTGCCAGCACCCGGACAGGGGTGAACACTGAAGCTTTCTTT.

The V call is TRBV7-2, the J call TRBJ2-7; D remains unclear. Trimming removed 1 base at V and 0 bases at J, with 13 bases between. The V gene's germline CDR1 is SGHTA and CDR2 FQGNSA. The CDR3 runs to 16 residues. CDR3 protein: CASSLGAEKASYEQYF. In DNA form, the CDR3 reads TGTGCCAGCAGCTTAGGAGCAGAGAAGGCCTCCTACGAGCAGTACTTC.

The chain has TRBV11-3 and TRBJ1-4, with D uncertain. Trimming pared 8 bases from V and 1 base from J, leaving 11 bases between. Per germline, CDR1 SGHNT and CDR2 YENEEA. This CDR3 has 14 residues. In DNA form, the CDR3 reads TGTGCCAGCGGGCCGGGTGGAACTAATGAAAAACTGTTTTTT. This sequence encodes CASGPGGTNEKLFF.

The chain couples TRBV11-2 to TRBJ2-7; D not resolved. CDR3 length equals 15 residues. The germline V gene has CDR1 SGHAT and CDR2 FQNNGV. Trimming pared 5 bases from V and 2 bases from J, leaving 16 bases between. CDR3 sequence: CASSPQSVSAYEQYF. The CDR3, as DNA: TGTGCCAGCAGCCCCCAAAGTGTTTCGGCCTACGAGCAGTACTTC.

The rearrangement joins TRBV7-9 to TRBJ2-7; D is perhaps TRBD1 or TRBD2 (5 bases each). The V gene's germline CDR1 is SEHNR and CDR2 FQNEAQ (reference sequence). V dropped 4 bases and J dropped 0 bases, with 10 bases sitting between them. CDR3 size: 14 residues. CDR3 protein: CASSSGTVSYEQYF. The CDR3 DNA reads TGTGCCAGCAGCTCCGGGACCGTCTCCTACGAGCAGTACTTC.

The V call is TRBV13, the J call TRBJ2-7, with a weak D call TRBD2 (6 bases). Trimming took 2 bases from V and 2 from J, leaving 13 bases between them. CDR3 size: 15 residues. Germline assignment: CDR1 PRHDT and CDR2 FYEKMQ (reference sequence). The CDR3 nucleotides read TGTGCCAGCAGCTTAAACCGGGAGTCTCCCTACGAGCAGTACTTC. Translating it yields CASSLNRESPYEQYF.

The gene calls are TRBV7-9 and TRBJ1-5, with TRBD1 as a possible D gene (5 bases). V dropped 1 base and J dropped 4 bases, with 8 bases sitting between them. The CDR3 is 14 amino acids. Per the germline V gene, CDR1 is SEHNR and CDR2 is FQNEAQ (reference sequence). The CDR3 here is CASSLVGPNQPQHF. The CDR3 bases are TGTGCCAGCAGCTTAGTGGGACCAAATCAGCCCCAGCATTTT.

This chain uses TRBV4-3 with TRBJ2-5; D may be TRBD1 (5 bases). Germline V gene data show CDR1 as LGHNA and CDR2 as YSLEER. This CDR3 region has 14 residues. Trimming removed 3 bases from V and 3 bases from J, with 11 bases in between. CDR3 sequence reads: CASSQDPGKETQYF. The CDR3, as DNA: TGCGCCAGCAGCCAGGATCCAGGGAAAGAGACCCAGTACTTC.

The sample holds one count of this clone. The chain has TRBV7-9 and TRBJ2-1; no clear D. This CDR3 has 17 amino acids. The V gene's germline CDR1 is SEHNR and CDR2 FQNEAQ (reference sequence). Deletions cut 5 bases from V and 4 bases from J, with 21 bases between. The CDR3 here is CASSPTEVRRRYNEQFF. DNA of the CDR3: TGTGCCAGCAGCCCCACAGAGGTGAGACGGAGATACAATGAGCAGTTCTTC.

The chain joins TRBV9 to TRBJ1-1, with D unclear. Germline V gives CDR1 SGDLS, CDR2 YYNGEE. There are 14 residues in the CDR3. Deletions cut 0 bases from V and 1 base from J, with 7 bases between. CDR3 coding DNA: TGTGCCAGCAGCGTAGGAGTGGGGAACACTGAAGCTTTCTTT. Its translation: CASSVGVGNTEAFF.

CDR3 loop: CASSLGVWPYNSPLHF. The CDR3 DNA follows: TGCGCCAGCAGCTTGGGGGTTTGGCCCTATAATTCACCCCTCCACTTT. The genes are TRBV5-1 and TRBJ1-6; no clear D gene. The CDR3 is 16 amino acids. V lost 0 bases and J 2 bases, leaving 9 bases between the germline ends. Germline V gives CDR1 SGHRS, CDR2 YFSETQ.

The chain links TRBV5-1 to TRBJ2-5; D remains ambiguous. Germline lookup yields CDR1 SGHRS and CDR2 YFSETQ. Trimming left V 0 bases short and J 0 bases short, with 6 bases between. CDR3 length: 14 amino acids. CDR3 region: CASSLVQNQETQYF. Written as DNA, the CDR3 is TGCGCCAGCAGCTTGGTTCAGAACCAAGAGACCCAGTACTTC.

Written as DNA, the CDR3 is TGTGCCTATTCGGACAGGGGTCGAAACACTGAAGCTTTCTTT. Its protein is CAYSDRGRNTEAFF. The chain is built from TRBV30 and TRBJ1-1; 9 bases align to TRBD1. Unmatched junction bases numbered 8, after V lost 7 bases and J lost 2 bases. The CDR3 runs to 14 residues. Germline loops: CDR1 GTSNPN, CDR2 SVGIG (reference sequence).

The chain joins TRBV5-4 to TRBJ2-6; the match to TRBD1 covers 9 bases. From germline, CDR1 is SGHNT and CDR2 YYREEE (reference sequence). The CDR3 runs 18 residues. The V segment lost 0 bases and the J segment 4 bases; nucleotides outside the gene matches: 8. The chain's CDR3 is CASSLGGTGYSGANVLTF. In DNA form, the CDR3 reads TGTGCCAGCAGCTTGGGGGGGACAGGGTACTCCGGGGCCAACGTCCTGACTTTC.

The chain joins TRBV29-1 to TRBJ1-1; TRBD1 matches at 9 bases. Looked up from germline, CDR1 is SQVTM and CDR2 is ANQGSEA. The V segment lost 7 bases and the J segment 2 bases; nucleotides outside the gene matches: 5. The CDR3 length is 13 residues. The chain's CDR3 is CSAPGQGNTEAFF. CDR3 sequence (DNA): TGCAGCGCTCCGGGACAGGGTAACACTGAAGCTTTCTTT.

The chain is built from TRBV4-1 and TRBJ2-2; 9 nucleotides agree with TRBD1. Per the germline V gene, CDR1 is MGHRA and CDR2 is YSYEKL. This CDR3 has 14 amino acids. Germline trimming cut 5 bases from V and 5 bases from J; bases unmatched to any gene: 3. Written as DNA, the CDR3 is TGCGCCAGCAGCTACAGGGGGCAGACCGGGGAGCTGTTTTTT. This codes for CASSYRGQTGELFF.

CDR3 region: CASSPQSPANTEAFF. CDR3 in DNA: TGCGCCAGCAGCCCCCAAAGTCCAGCCAACACTGAAGCTTTCTTT. The rearrangement links TRBV4-3 to TRBJ1-1; unclear D gene. The CDR3 is made up of 15 amino acids. V gave up 4 bases and J gave up 2 bases, with 14 bases separating them. CDR1 and CDR2 (germline): LGHNA, YSLEER.

The chain carries TRBV4-2 and TRBJ2-7; no clear D. The germline V and J ends were trimmed by 0 bases and 2 bases, with 11 bases remaining between them. The germline V gene has CDR1 LGHNA and CDR2 YNFKEQ. The length of the CDR3 is 15 residues. The CDR3 coding sequence is TGTGCCAGCAGCCAAGATCTACAGCGTCCCTACGAGCAGTACTTC. Amino acids: CASSQDLQRPYEQYF.

The chain joins TRBV5-6 to TRBJ1-5; no definite D call. CDR1 and CDR2 from the germline V gene are SGHDT and YYEEEE. V lost 4 bases and J lost 8, with 16 bases in between. This CDR3 is 14 amino acids long. The CDR3 bases are TGTGCCAGCAGCCTCGGCTCCGGGAGGGAGCCCCAGCATTTT. Protein product: CASSLGSGREPQHF.

As to this clone: This sample also contains other DNA sequences that code for the same CDR3. The V gene is TRBV4-1, the J gene TRBJ1-5; D is unresolved. The CDR3 has 15 amino acids. CDR1 and CDR2 from the germline V gene are MGHRA and YSYEKL. Trimming shortened V by 0 bases and J by 4 bases, and 10 bases separated the two germline ends. The CDR3, as DNA: TGCGCCAGCAGCCAAGATAGGGCAGCAAATCAGCCCCAGCATTTT. This sequence encodes CASSQDRAANQPQHF.

The chain couples TRBV28 to TRBJ2-1; D gene unclear. The CDR3 consists of 16 residues. Germline V lookup: CDR1 MDHEN, CDR2 SYDVKM. V gave up 5 bases and J gave up 0 bases, with 14 bases separating them. CDR3 in amino acids: CASSATRASSYNEQFF. In nucleotides, the CDR3 is TGTGCCAGCAGTGCTACCCGGGCTAGCTCCTACAATGAGCAGTTCTTC.

The genes are TRBV6-1 and TRBJ1-4; D possibly corresponds to TRBD1 (5 bases). The CDR3 length is 16 residues. V dropped 3 bases and J dropped 0 bases, with 11 bases sitting between them. Germline V gene lookup returns CDR1 MNHNS and CDR2 SASEGT. The CDR3 region is CASSDLGATTNEKLFF. CDR3 sequence (DNA): TGTGCCAGCAGTGATTTAGGGGCCACAACTAATGAAAAACTGTTTTTT.

The chain recombines TRBV27 with TRBJ2-5; D perhaps matches TRBD2 (5 bases). This CDR3 has 17 amino acids. Germline CDR1 reads MNHEY; CDR2 reads SMNVEV (reference sequence). The V gene lost 6 bases and the J gene lost 4 bases, with 24 bases spanning the gap. Written as DNA, the CDR3 is TGTGCCAGCAGCCTTATTTCCCCTCGGGGATCTGGAGAGACCCAGTACTTC. It is translated as CASSLISPRGSGETQYF.